This T cell receptor beta chain was sequenced during a study of metastatic and nonmetastatic thyroid tumors (dated by TCRdb to 2019 to 2021). General notes on the study: Repertoires were compared across peripheral blood and tumor or nodule tissue samples from malignant and benign thyroid patients. Here is what the overall study found, with its caveats: In both blood and tumor samples, TCR beta diversity was reported to be significantly higher in malignant tumors than in benign nodules.

Library preparation was by PCR. These reads were obtained on an Illumina HiSeq 4000. The TCR beta-chain CDR3 region of each patient was profiled by high-throughput sequencing. The authors processed their data as follows. A classifier to discriminate distant-metastatic papillary thyroid cancer patients was built from CDR3 differences across clinicopathological groups. Repertoire diversity was assessed with the Shannon index, and tumor-blood repertoire similarity with the Morisita-Horn index. TCRdb trimmed the raw reads at Q25, called clones with MiXCR and kept productive beta chains. TCRdb, rather than the study authors, made the V and J calls. Counted in this sample were under 50,000 clones; 25% to 30% of them appeared once. The ten biggest clones cover under 13% of the sample. This clone was detected a few times. Its antigen is unknown. Base-call qualities are not available, and no considerably larger clone is one nucleotide away.

No treatment had been received by any patient before thyroid surgery. Using T-cell receptor beta sequencing, the study looked back at clinical samples from patients collected from about 2011 to 2018. What was sequenced was blood. The receptor's source is a male donor with papillary thyroid cancer or a benign thyroid nodule (not recorded which). Some clones in this sample may be carry-over from other donors' samples.

CDR3 loop: CASSPIGTGARGEQYF. The bases are TGTGCCAGCAGCCCGATCGGGACAGGGGCCCGGGGGGAGCAGTACTTC. Recombination joined TRBV5-8 with TRBJ2-7, with TRBD1 identical over 10 junction bases. The CDR3 goes from the cysteine to the phenylalanine over 16 residues. The kept DNA is CDR3 alone, 48 bases in frame from the first base. Relative to germline, V is missing 4 bases and J is missing 7 bases, with 14 bases of the junction outside any gene match. CDR1 is given as SGHTS and CDR2 as YDEGEE, both from the germline V gene.